This T cell receptor (beta chain) was sequenced during a study of cytomegalovirus exposure and HLA in healthy donors. Study at large: Drawn from HLA-typed donors, approximately 85 million unique TCRs were held in an early data release. Overall study results and limits: The study carried out a later analysis of TCR beta sequences. It associated around 17,000 of them with specific HLA alleles at a false discovery rate of 0.05. Several V segments, TRBV6-2 and TRBV6-3 among them, could not be told apart and were dropped.

13 Jbeta primers and 60 Vbeta primers were used for the PCR. Method: immunoSEQ multiplex PCR; TCRdb's copy keeps in-frame clones and lacks some. The data hold more than 130,000 clones, with around 85% observed a single time. The trim removed 2 bases at V and 11 bases at J, leaving 7 bases unmatched. Germline V CDR1 and CDR2: LGHNA, YSLEER. The CDR3 totals 14 residues. Comments on this clone: The antigen is undetermined.

The clonotype comes from a man between 35 and 55 years old in good health and CMV-seropositive. Specimen: PBMCs. The V gene is TRBV4-3, the J gene TRBJ2-1; TRBD2 aligns across 9 bases. The CDR3 protein is CASSQKLAGAQQFF. CDR3 nucleotide sequence: TGCGCCAGCAGCCAAAAGTTAGCGGGGGCCCAGCAGTTCTTC.